The 5 T cell receptor beta chains presented below share a single source sample, sequenced in a study of shared T cell receptors in the human thymus. TCRdb's table, derived via immunoSEQ multiplex PCR, lists solely in-frame clones and lacks some. The repertoire includes some 660,000 clones, around 87% of them detected once, and 0.0094% sits in the top ten. Separately, the same data were catalogued under a study of human thymus T cells.

The sequenced material came from thymocytes. Receptors originate from a boy in the first two years of life with a congenital heart defect.

This clone showed up just once. V and J are TRBV6-4 and TRBJ2-1, with 12 bases matching TRBD2. The germline CDR1 and CDR2 sequences are MRHNA and SNTAGT. V lost 0 bases to trimming and J lost 7 bases; unmatched junction nucleotides: 7. CDR3 length: 17 amino acids. CDR3 in DNA: TGTGCCAGCAGTGACTCTGGACTAGCGGGGATAGGGAATGAGCAGTTCTTC. Translating gives CASSDSGLAGIGNEQFF.

The chain combines TRBV28 with TRBJ1-1; TRBD1 matches at 9 bases. From germline, CDR1 is MDHEN and CDR2 SYDVKM. The V and J ends lost 6 bases and 6 bases, in that order; junction bases with no gene match: 29. The CDR3 runs to 21 residues. Written as DNA, the CDR3 is TGTGCCAGCAGCGATCGCAAGCGCGACAGGGGGTCACTCCTTTCCGAGGCTGAAGCTTTCTTT. Residues: CASSDRKRDRGSLLSEAEAFF. The whole variable domain, filled in from reference TRBV28 and TRBJ1-1, reads DVKVTQSSRYLVKRTGEKVFLECVQDMDHENMFWYRQDPGLGLRLIYFSYDVKMKEKGDIPEGYSVSREKKERFSLILESASTNQTSMYLCASSDRKRDRGSLLSEAEAFFGQGTRLTVV.

The chain is built from TRBV5-6 and TRBJ2-3; TRBD2 matches at 7 bases. Trimming took 0 bases from V and 8 from J; bases not matched to a gene: 18. CDR3 length: 18 residues. Germline V gene data show CDR1 as SGHDT and CDR2 as YYEEEE. CDR3: CASSLGRGELDPNGTQYF. The CDR3 DNA sequence: TGTGCCAGCAGCTTGGGTCGGGGGGAGCTAGACCCAAACGGTACGCAGTATTTT. Complete variable domain (other parts from reference TRBV5-6 and TRBJ2-3): DAGVTQSPTHLIKTRGQQVTLRCSPKSGHDTVSWYQQALGQGPQFIFQYYEEEERQRGNFPDRFSGHQFPNYSSELNVNALLLGDSALYLCASSLGRGELDPNGTQYFGPGTRLTVL.

This sequence joins TRBV19 and TRBJ1-2, with 7 bases matching TRBD1. Trimming took 5 bases from V and 7 from J; bases not matched to a gene: 10. Germline CDR1 and CDR2: LNHDA and SQIVND (reference sequence). This CDR3 spans 14 amino acids. The CDR3 coding sequence is TGTGCCAGTAGTTCGCCCGGACAGGCCTTTGGCTACACCTTC. This sequence encodes CASSSPGQAFGYTF.

CDR3 in DNA: TGTGCCAGTAGTAGTTCGGACAGGGGGTCACCCCTCCACTTT. This encodes CASSSSDRGSPLHF. The chain joins TRBV19 to TRBJ1-6; 10 nucleotides match TRBD1. Germline CDR1 LNHDA, CDR2 SQIVND (reference sequence). Trimming removed 4 bases from V and 10 bases from J; junction bases left unmatched: 4. The CDR3 is 14 residues long. The full variable domain, in which reference TRBV19 and TRBJ1-6 provide the parts outside the CDR3, is DGGITQSPKYLFRKEGQNVTLSCEQNLNHDAMYWYRQDPGQGLRLIYYSQIVNDFQKGDIAEGYSVSREKKESFPLTVTSAQKNPTAFYLCASSSSDRGSPLHFGNGTRLTVT.